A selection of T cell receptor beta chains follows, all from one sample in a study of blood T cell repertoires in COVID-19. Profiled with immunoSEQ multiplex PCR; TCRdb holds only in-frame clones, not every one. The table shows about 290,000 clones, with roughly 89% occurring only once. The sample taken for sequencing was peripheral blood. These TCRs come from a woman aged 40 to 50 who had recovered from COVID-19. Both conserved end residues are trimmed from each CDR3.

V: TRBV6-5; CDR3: ASSHRENTEAF
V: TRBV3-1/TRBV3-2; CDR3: ASSPRGSGRWYEQY
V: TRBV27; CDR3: ASSLEYRGWNEQF
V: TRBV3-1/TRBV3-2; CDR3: ASSRTSDEQF
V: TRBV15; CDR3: ATSRASGSSGETQY
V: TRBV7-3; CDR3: ASSLTPRPTYNEQF
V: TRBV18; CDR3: ASSPRGGAYEQY
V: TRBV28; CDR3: ASSFSPLTSGSNEQF
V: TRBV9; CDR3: ASSRTTAHLDSPLH
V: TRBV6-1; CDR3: ASSDGTGSYEQY
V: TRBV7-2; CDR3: ASSLGAAVSYEQY
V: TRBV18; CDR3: ASSPPPASGRERPQY
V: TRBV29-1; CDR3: SVEVGDITYNEQF
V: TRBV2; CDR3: ASRGQINEKLF
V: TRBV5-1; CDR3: ASSLARVNTEAF
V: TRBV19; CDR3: ASSIRLRAGGGYEQY
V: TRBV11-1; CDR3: ASSLAPDSLNTEAF
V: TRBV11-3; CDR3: ASSLDGGAGVSLAKNIQY
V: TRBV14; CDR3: ASSQGQGAYEQY
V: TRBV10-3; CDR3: AIRRTGNEPQH
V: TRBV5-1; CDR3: ASSFGSGAGDQY
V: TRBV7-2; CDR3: ASSLVAGVNEKLF
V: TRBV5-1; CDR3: ASSLSRDFSTDTQY
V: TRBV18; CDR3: ASSPDRGRRDTDTQY
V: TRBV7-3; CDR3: ASSLSGSSYEQY
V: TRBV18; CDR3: ASSFTRPSSSSYEQY